These 22 T cell receptor beta chains share one sample of origin, sequenced in a study of CD8+CD57+ T cells in acquired aplastic anemia. An expansion of CD8+CD57+ cells by flow cytometry had been shown in patients chosen for sequencing. According to the study, genomic DNA was the template for TCR beta VDJ and CDR3 profiling. TCRdb ran MiXCR on the reads and lists one entry per CDR3 protein. Of more than 250,000 distinct CDR3 sequences detected, 82% appear once; the ten largest clones hold 42%. The specimen sequenced was sorted CD4+, CD8+, or CD8+CD57+ T cells (not recorded which) from PBMCs. These receptors all come from a human donor with aplastic anemia.

The chain employs TRBV9 and TRBJ1-2; D is possibly TRBD1 (5 bases). Trimming took off 0 bases at V and 2 bases at J, with 17 bases between the two ends. CDR3 length: 17 amino acids. Germline CDR1 reads SGDLS; CDR2 reads YYNGEE. The chain's CDR3 is CASSVETASLGNYGYTF. The CDR3 nucleotides are TGTGCCAGCAGCGTAGAGACAGCCTCTCTCGGGAACTATGGCTACACCTTC.

This chain connects TRBV2 to TRBJ1-6; TRBD1 aligns across 7 bases. The V gene's germline CDR1 is SNHLY and CDR2 FYNNEI. The length of the CDR3 is 14 residues. V shed 6 bases, J shed 9 bases, and the junction held 8 bases outside the gene matches. CDR3 DNA sequence: TGTGCCAGCAGCGTACAGGGGTCTGGTTCACCCCTCCACTTT. Protein product: CASSVQGSGSPLHF.

The CDR3 coding sequence is TGTGCCATCACACGAGGCAGAAAAGACACAGATACGCAGTATTTT. This translates into CAITRGRKDTDTQYF. The rearrangement joins TRBV10-3 to TRBJ2-3; D unresolved. The length of the CDR3 is 15 residues. The germline V gene has CDR1 ENHRY and CDR2 SYGVKD. V was cut by 7 bases and J by 2 bases, with 16 bases left in between.

Notes on this clonotype: At one boundary the junction diverges from the germline segment, which might be a read error. The DNA of the CDR3 is TGTGCCAGCAGCTTATGGGGTTATAATGAGAAGTTCTTC. Translated, it gives CASSLWGYNEKFF. The chain carries TRBV7-2 and TRBJ2-1; D gene ambiguous. Germline V gene lookup returns CDR1 SGHTA and CDR2 FQGNSA. The CDR3 totals 13 residues.

This clonotype showed up just a few times. The V call is TRBV11-3, the J call TRBJ1-3; D may be TRBD1 (5 bases). Germline CDR1 reads SGHNT; CDR2 reads YENEEA. V lost 0 bases and J lost 2, with 8 bases in between. This CDR3 is built from 15 residues. CDR3 sequence: CASSLDLTAGNTIYF. The DNA of the CDR3 is TGTGCCAGCAGCTTAGATCTGACAGCTGGAAACACCATATATTTT. Together with reference TRBV11-3 and TRBJ1-3, the CDR3 gives the full variable domain: EAGVVQSPRYKIIEKKQPVAFWCNPISGHNTLYWYLQNLGQGPELLIRYENEEAVDDSQLPKDRFSAERLKGVDSTLKIQPAELGDSAVYLCASSLDLTAGNTIYFGEGSWLTVV.

In this sample, this clonotype turned up once. The chain uses TRBV7-9 and TRBJ1-5, with D unclear. Germline values: CDR1 SEHNR, CDR2 FQNEAQ (reference sequence). V was pared by 5 bases and J by 12 bases, with 20 bases between. The CDR3 extends over 14 amino acids. CDR3 sequence (DNA): TGTGCCAGCAGCCAAGTCAGACCTGGTATGGTCCAGCATTTT. Its protein is CASSQVRPGMVQHF.

The chain is built from TRBV7-8 and TRBJ2-7; D is possibly TRBD2 (6 bases). CDR3 length equals 18 residues. The germline V gene encodes CDR1 SGHVS and CDR2 FQNEAQ. Trimming pared 0 bases from V and 6 bases from J, leaving 24 bases between. Written as DNA, the CDR3 is TGTGCCAGCAGCTTAGCGGGAGGCGGCGAAGCGCAGTACTTCGAGCAGTACGTC. Translated: CASSLAGGGEAQYFEQYV.

The V and J genes are TRBV7-6 and TRBJ2-1; a weak D match, TRBD1 (6 bases). This CDR3 has 16 residues. Germline V lookup: CDR1 SGHVS, CDR2 FNYEAQ. The germline V and J ends were trimmed by 4 bases and 11 bases, with 24 bases remaining between them. CDR3 nucleotide sequence: TGTGCCAGCAGCTGTCCCCACGGGACAAAAGGGGACCAGCAGTTCTTC. This gives the protein CASSCPHGTKGDQQFF.

A remark on this clonotype: Likely a read error: the CDR3 ends without its conserved phenylalanine or tryptophan. Because the CDR3's place on the DNA is in doubt, the DNA is left out and the CDR3 is given as listed by TCRdb. This chain joins TRBV2 and TRBJ2-5; TRBD2 is taken as the D call from the table, unchecked against the DNA. Germline V gives CDR1 SNHLY, CDR2 FYNNEI. From its first to its last residue, the CDR3 has 15 amino acids. The CDR3 here is CASSPPRNGLAGADL.

The count of this clonotype is one. This rearrangement joins TRBV19 to TRBJ2-1; 8 nucleotides match TRBD2. Germline V gene data show CDR1 as LNHDA and CDR2 as SQIVND (reference sequence). Unmatched junction bases numbered 8, after V lost 2 bases and J lost 11 bases. This CDR3 comprises 14 residues. The CDR3 sequence: CASSITSGTSKQFF. The DNA of the CDR3 is TGTGCCAGTAGTATAACTAGCGGAACTTCCAAGCAGTTCTTC.

The rearrangement joins TRBV7-9 to TRBJ1-6; D is undetermined. The V gene's germline CDR1 is SEHNR and CDR2 FQNEAQ (reference sequence). V was clipped by 5 bases and J by 5 bases, with 7 bases between them. The CDR3 spans 13 residues. DNA of the CDR3: TGTGCCAGCAGCCCCCTCGATAATTCACCCCTCCACTTT. This translates into CASSPLDNSPLHF.

This clonotype was observed a single time. The chain recombines TRBV7-2 with TRBJ2-7; no clear D. The germline gives CDR1 SGHTA, CDR2 FQGNSA. The CDR3 has 17 residues. Written as DNA, the CDR3 is TGTGCCACCAGCGCCCCCTCCGGGCGGAGATACTCCTACGAGCAGTACGTC. Its translation: CATSAPSGRRYSYEQYV.

The count of this clonotype is one. It is likely a read error, because the conserved phenylalanine at the end of the CDR3 is missing. It is unclear where the CDR3 begins or ends on the DNA, so no DNA is shown, and the CDR3 is as TCRdb lists it. The chain employs TRBV7-8 and TRBJ1-2. Germline CDR1 and CDR2: SGHVS and FQNEAQ. The CDR3 length is 13 residues, termini included. CDR3 sequence: CASSQALAADSKY.

This clonotype was picked up many times. Relative to the germline gene, one junction end is altered; a read error may explain this. The chain carries TRBV7-6 and TRBJ2-3; D possibly corresponds to TRBD1 (6 bases). This CDR3 region has 14 residues. The germline V gene encodes CDR1 SGHVS and CDR2 FNYEAQ. The DNA of the CDR3 is TGTGCCAGCAGCTTAGCCCACGGGACAAAAGAGACCCATTTT. Residues: CASSLAHGTKETHF.

The V gene is TRBV7-8, the J gene TRBJ2-3, with TRBD1 matching 7 bases. In germline, CDR1 is SGHVS, CDR2 FQNEAQ. V gave up 5 bases and J gave up 14 bases; unmatched junction bases: 19. The CDR3 is made up of 15 amino acids. This CDR3 is CASSLDPEGTDTSYF. CDR3 in DNA: TGTGCCAGCAGCCTTGATCCAGAGGGGACAGATACGTCGTATTTT.

With regard to this clonotype: The limits of the CDR3 on the DNA are not certain, so only TCRdb's listed CDR3 is given. This rearrangement joins TRBV5-4 to TRBJ2-5; the table's TRBD2 call for D was not verified on the DNA. The germline V gene has CDR1 SGHNT and CDR2 YYREEE (reference sequence). Ends included, the CDR3 has 23 residues. The CDR3 reads CASSFYICSARDHLAGGWETQYF.

Concerning this clonotype: A read error is likely, as this CDR3 ends without the conserved phenylalanine or tryptophan. The DNA is omitted, as the CDR3 cannot be located on it reliably, and the CDR3 follows TCRdb's listing. This chain uses TRBV2 with TRBJ1-5; the D call in the table, TRBD1, was not verified against the DNA. With termini counted, the CDR3 has 15 amino acids. CDR1 is SNHLY and CDR2 is FYNNEI in the germline V gene. The CDR3 loop is CASGDGSTGTQHFGL.

To note about this clonotype: One end of the junction fails to match germline, which may point to a read error. The chain links TRBV2 to TRBJ2-3; weak D call: TRBD2 (7 bases). This CDR3 has 13 residues. In germline, CDR1 is SNHLY, CDR2 FYNNEI. The chain's CDR3 is CAIRGGGADTQYF. As DNA, the CDR3 is TGCGCCATCAGGGGCGGGGGTGCAGATACGCAGTATTTT.

This sequence joins TRBV5-8 and TRBJ1-2; D possibly corresponds to TRBD1 (6 bases). This CDR3 is built from 15 residues. Trimming cost V 0 bases and J 6 bases, with 15 bases left between them. CDR1 is SGHTS, CDR2 YDEGEE, per germline. CDR3 coding DNA: TGTGCCAGCAGCTTGGAAGGGGGAGGAGCTAATGGCTACACCTTC. Its translation: CASSLEGGGANGYTF.

This clonotype has more than one count but fewer than ten. The genes are TRBV7-6 and TRBJ2-7, with D hard to call. The CDR3 covers 18 residues. The V end lost 3 bases, the J end lost 3 bases, and 24 bases lay between the germline ends. Germline CDR1 reads SGHVS; CDR2 reads FNYEAQ. Here the CDR3 reads CASSLRSYNSPLHYEQYV. In nucleotides, the CDR3 is TGTGCCAGCAGCTTGCGTTCCTATAATTCACCCCTCCACTACGAGCAGTACGTC.

The J gene is TRBJ2-1, the V gene TRBV2; possible D gene TRBD2, 5 bases. Trimming removed 5 bases at V and 3 bases at J, with 17 bases between. Germline values: CDR1 SNHLY, CDR2 FYNNEI. The CDR3 has 16 residues. The CDR3 DNA sequence: TGTGCCAGCAGTCAGTGTGGTGGAAGCGGCTACAATGAGCAGTTCTTC. Its translation: CASSQCGGSGYNEQFF.

V and J are TRBV13 and TRBJ2-7; the D is unclear. The CDR3 extends over 15 amino acids. V was trimmed by 4 bases and J by 0 bases, leaving 13 bases between them. Germline V lookup: CDR1 PRHDT, CDR2 FYEKMQ (reference sequence). CDR3 loop: CASSSGLESSYEQYF. As DNA, the CDR3 is TGTGCCAGCAGCTCAGGATTGGAAAGCTCCTACGAGCAGTACTTC.